This T cell receptor beta chain was identified during a study of T cells in women clearing cervical HPV infection. Across the study: Cases: HPV16-related CIN3 or worse on histology, a couple of invasive cancers. Blood came at first lesion visit for cases, post-clearance for controls.

A word on this clone: Its antigen is still unknown. The sequenced fragment ends 3 residues before the CDR3 boundary, so the rest is inferred from the germline J gene.

CDR3 size: 15 residues. CDR1 is SGHTA and CDR2 is FQGNSA in the germline V gene. Trimming left V 0 bases short and J 5 bases short, with 11 bases between. Profiled with immunoSEQ multiplex PCR; TCRdb holds only in-frame clones, not every one. In all, the sample yields tens of thousands of clones. Overall study results and limits: TRBV6-7 relative abundance averaged approximately 0.1% in cases and more than 0.15% in controls. Associations may precede or follow infection; HPV-specific or memory T cells were not isolated.

This clonotype was sampled from a woman between 18 and 75 years old with a cervical HPV16 infection that either progressed to CIN3+ or cleared (not recorded which). Sequences were obtained from blood buffy coat. This sequence joins TRBV7-2 and TRBJ2-1; tentative D call: TRBD2 (5 bases). CDR3 sequence: CASSLAWTSNNEQFF. The sequenced part of the CDR3 DNA is TGTGCCAGCAGCTTAGCGTGGACTTCAAACAATGAG. The full variable domain, completed using reference TRBV7-2 and TRBJ2-1, is GAGVSQSPSNKVTEKGKDVELRCDPISGHTALYWYRQSLGQGLEFLIYFQGNSAPDKSGLPSDRFSAERTGGSVSTLTIQRTQQEDSAVYLCASSLAWTSNNEQFFGPGTRLTVL.